Described below is a single TCR beta chain sequence and its context. V gave up 2 bases and J gave up 5 bases, with 10 bases separating them. CDR1 and CDR2 from the germline V gene are MNHEY and SVGAGI. This CDR3 has 13 residues. The PCR contained 60 Vbeta and 13 Jbeta primers. TCRdb's copy holds only in-frame clones and misses some; the assay was immunoSEQ multiplex PCR. The repertoire holds about 200,000 clones, 70% to 80% seen once, with approximately 0.39% in the top ten. This sample is part of a study of cytomegalovirus exposure and HLA in healthy donors. On the study more broadly: As released early, the data held around 80 million unique TCRs from HLA-typed donors.

The clonotype comes from a male donor in good health and CMV-seropositive. Sequencing input: PBMCs. The rearrangement links TRBV6-5 to TRBJ2-7; D unresolved. CDR3: CASSYKAPHEQYF. In DNA, the CDR3 is TGTGCCAGCAGTTACAAAGCTCCCCACGAGCAGTACTTC.